This T cell receptor beta chain was profiled in a study of chemoradiotherapy in HPV16-positive cancers. Measured with immunoSEQ multiplex PCR; TCRdb has only the in-frame clones, and not every one. The table records around 6,600 clones, 81% of them present only once. The sequencing used tumor tissue, collected from a patient who underwent chemoradiotherapy. The clonotype was recovered from a human donor with HPV-associated anogenital cancer.

The CDR3 protein is CASRSDFNTGELFF. The DNA of the CDR3 is TGCGCCAGCAGGTCGGACTTTAACACCGGGGAGCTGTTTTTT. The rearrangement links TRBV5-1 to TRBJ2-2; tentative D call: TRBD2 (5 bases). CDR3 length: 14 amino acids. Trimming took 5 bases from V and 2 from J, leaving 10 bases between them. CDR1 and CDR2 (germline): SGHRS, YFSETQ.